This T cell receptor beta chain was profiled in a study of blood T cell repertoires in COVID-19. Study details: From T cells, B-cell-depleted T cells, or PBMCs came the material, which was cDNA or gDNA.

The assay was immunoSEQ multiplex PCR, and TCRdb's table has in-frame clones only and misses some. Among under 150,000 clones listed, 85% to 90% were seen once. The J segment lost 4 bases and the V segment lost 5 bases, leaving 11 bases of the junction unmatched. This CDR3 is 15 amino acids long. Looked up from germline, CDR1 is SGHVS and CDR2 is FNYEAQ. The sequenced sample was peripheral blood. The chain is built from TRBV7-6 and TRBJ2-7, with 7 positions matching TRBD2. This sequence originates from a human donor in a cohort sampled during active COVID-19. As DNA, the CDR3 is TGTGCCAGCAGCCCAAACCCGGCGGGAGTTTACGAGCAGTACTTC. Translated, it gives CASSPNPAGVYEQYF.